This TCR beta chain was recorded in a study of shared clonotypes between healthy human individuals. CD8 cells regarded as naive lacked CD45RO, were positively chosen for CCR7, and omitted terminally differentiated effector memory CD45RA+ cells. In germline, CDR1 is SNHLY, CDR2 FYNNEI. The CDR3 sequence is 14 residues long. The table came from immunoSEQ multiplex PCR; TCRdb's copy has only in-frame clones and leaves some out. The data show about 2.1 million clones, roughly 91% seen once. The clonotype originates from a man between 18 and 35 years old in good health. Some clones in this sample may be carry-over from other donors' samples. The specimen was naive CD8+ T cells from PBMCs. V and J are TRBV2 and TRBJ2-5; TRBD2 agrees at 10 bases. The end of the DNA fits TRBJ2-7 better, so the J call may be wrong. In DNA form, the CDR3 reads TGTGCCAGCAGTGCCAGCGGGAGGGCCTACGAGCAGTACTTC. This codes for CASSASGRAYEQYF.